These 27 T cell receptor beta chains originate from one sample sequenced in a study of T cell responses to AZD1222 COVID-19 vaccine. The method was immunoSEQ multiplex PCR; TCRdb's version includes in-frame clones alone and lacks a portion of them. The top ten hold 26% of the sample, which has around 60,000 clones, roughly four fifths seen once. The sequences come from peripheral blood, collected 28 days after the second AZD1222 dose. The receptor set was obtained from an adult who received the AZD1222 COVID-19 vaccine.

V is TRBV19 and J is TRBJ2-4; D possibly uses TRBD1 or TRBD2 (5 bases each). Trimming took off 4 bases at V and 5 bases at J, with 12 bases between the two ends. The CDR3 is made up of 14 amino acids. Germline V lookup: CDR1 LNHDA, CDR2 SQIVND (reference sequence). This chain's CDR3 is CASSTSVGQNIQYF. DNA of the CDR3: TGTGCCAGTAGTACTAGTGTGGGACAAAACATTCAGTACTTC.

The J gene is TRBJ2-7, the V gene TRBV4-1; no definite D call. The CDR3 sequence is 14 residues long. V was trimmed by 0 bases and J by 0 bases, leaving 6 bases between them. Germline V gene sequence: CDR1 MGHRA, CDR2 YSYEKL. Here the CDR3 DNA reads TGCGCCAGCAGCCAAGATTTTAGCTCCTACGAGCAGTACTTC. Residues: CASSQDFSSYEQYF.

The genes are TRBV4-3 and TRBJ1-2; TRBD1 agrees at 10 bases. The length of the CDR3 is 12 residues. V was clipped by 5 bases and J by 7 bases; unmatched bases: 1. Germline V gives CDR1 LGHNA, CDR2 YSLEER. CDR3: CASSGTGAGYTF. The CDR3 nucleotides are TGCGCCAGCAGCGGGACAGGGGCTGGCTACACCTTC.

This rearrangement joins TRBV7-2 to TRBJ1-6; the D gene is possibly TRBD1 (6 bases). There are 16 residues in the CDR3. In germline, CDR1 is SGHTA, CDR2 FQGNSA. V lost 3 bases and J 7 bases, leaving 16 bases between the germline ends. CDR3 sequence: CASSFGGGGGNSPLHF. CDR3 sequence (DNA): TGTGCCAGCAGCTTCGGAGGGGGAGGTGGGAATTCACCCCTCCACTTT.

CDR3 sequence: CASSDADSATNEKLFF. The CDR3 region has the DNA TGTGCCAGCAGTGACGCAGACAGTGCAACTAATGAAAAACTGTTTTTT. V is TRBV2 and J is TRBJ1-4; possible D gene TRBD1, 5 bases. The CDR3 is 16 residues long. With 3 bases removed from V and 0 bases from J, the gap between germline ends came to 11 bases. Germline V gene sequence: CDR1 SNHLY, CDR2 FYNNEI.

This chain connects TRBV14 to TRBJ2-6; TRBD2 aligns across 10 bases. Germline CDR1 is SGHDN and CDR2 is FVKESK. The CDR3 contains 19 residues. J lost 2 bases, V lost 3 bases, and 10 bases had no gene match. The CDR3 DNA is TGTGCCAGCAGCCAGACTGCTAGCGGGAGATTAGCTGGGGCCAACGTCCTGACTTTC. Amino acid sequence: CASSQTASGRLAGANVLTF.

The chain couples TRBV4-3 to TRBJ2-3; 9 nucleotides match TRBD1. The junction had 4 bases not matched to a gene; V was cut back by 0 bases and J by 6 bases. The germline V gene has CDR1 LGHNA and CDR2 YSLEER. This CDR3 has 15 residues. The CDR3 bases are TGCGCCAGCAGCCAAGAAGACAGGGGGAGGGATACGCAGTATTTT. Translated, it gives CASSQEDRGRDTQYF.

The chain carries TRBV6-5 and TRBJ1-2, with TRBD1 matching 7 bases. Germline V gene sequence: CDR1 MNHEY, CDR2 SVGAGI. CDR3 length equals 14 residues. V trimming: 0 bases; J trimming: 4 bases; junction bases outside the gene matches: 2. The CDR3 is CASSYSAGGYGYTF. The CDR3 DNA sequence: TGTGCCAGCAGTTACTCGGCAGGGGGCTATGGCTACACCTTC.

This sequence joins TRBV5-4 and TRBJ1-2; TRBD1 is a possible D gene (5 bases). Germline V lookup: CDR1 SGHNT, CDR2 YYREEE (reference sequence). With 4 bases removed from V and 4 bases from J, the gap between germline ends came to 11 bases. The CDR3 runs 13 residues. CDR3 sequence reads: CASSPRGLYGYTF. In nucleotides, the CDR3 is TGTGCCAGCAGCCCTCGGGGCCTCTATGGCTACACCTTC.

The rearrangement joins TRBV5-8 to TRBJ1-2; tentative D call: TRBD1 (5 bases). Germline CDR1 and CDR2: SGHTS and YDEGEE. V was trimmed by 5 bases and J by 7 bases, leaving 15 bases between them. The CDR3 sequence is 13 residues long. CDR3 in amino acids: CASSLPYTGGYTF. In DNA, the CDR3 is TGTGCCAGCAGTTTGCCCTACACAGGTGGCTACACCTTC.

The genes are TRBV10-3 and TRBJ2-7; TRBD1 is a possible D gene (5 bases). The ends were cut back, 3 bases at V and 0 bases at J, with 12 bases in the middle. Germline values: CDR1 ENHRY, CDR2 SYGVKD. This CDR3 comprises 15 residues. The CDR3 nucleotides are TGTGCCATCAGTGACACAGGATTATTCTCCTACGAGCAGTACTTC. Protein sequence: CAISDTGLFSYEQYF.

The chain has TRBV3-1 (or the pseudogene TRBV3-2) and TRBJ1-1; D is uncertain. The V and J ends lost 1 base and 6 bases respectively, with 12 bases between them. The V gene's germline CDR1 is LGHDT and CDR2 YNNKEL (reference sequence). This CDR3 region has 14 residues. CDR3 residues: CASSQGYAASEAFF. CDR3 sequence (DNA): TGTGCCAGCAGCCAAGGTTATGCGGCTTCTGAAGCTTTCTTT.

The gene calls are TRBV28 and TRBJ1-2; D remains unclear. Germline V CDR1 and CDR2: MDHEN, SYDVKM. V was pared by 5 bases and J by 7 bases, with 17 bases between. The CDR3 totals 14 residues. The chain's CDR3 is CASSRSGSLVGYTF. Here the CDR3 DNA reads TGTGCCAGCAGTCGTTCGGGGTCCCTTGTTGGCTACACCTTC.

The rearrangement joins TRBV28 to TRBJ1-5, with 9 bases that match TRBD1. This CDR3 has 15 residues. In germline, CDR1 is MDHEN, CDR2 SYDVKM. Trimming at V came to 5 bases and at J to 4 bases, leaving 6 bases not matched to a gene. This CDR3 is CASSPGTGKNQPQHF. The CDR3 DNA sequence: TGTGCCAGCAGTCCAGGGACAGGGAAAAATCAGCCCCAGCATTTT.

The J gene is TRBJ2-2, the V gene TRBV6-4; tentative D call: TRBD1 (7 bases). The CDR3 has 14 residues. V was trimmed by 4 bases and J by 6 bases, leaving 12 bases between them. CDR1 is MRHNA and CDR2 is SNTAGT in the germline V gene. The CDR3 DNA is TGTGCCAGCAGTGCTCAGGGGGAGGCCGGGGAGCTGTTTTTT. Its protein is CASSAQGEAGELFF.

V gene TRBV28 combines with J gene TRBJ1-2; 10 positions agree with TRBD1. Germline lookup yields CDR1 MDHEN and CDR2 SYDVKM. The trim removed 2 bases at V and 8 bases at J, leaving 11 bases unmatched. The CDR3 spans 16 residues. The DNA for the CDR3 is TGTGCCAGCAGTTTACCCGGGACAGGGGAGCTTCAGGGCTACACCTTC. Its protein product is CASSLPGTGELQGYTF.

The rearrangement joins TRBV6-5 to TRBJ2-2, with a possible D match to TRBD2 (6 bases). The CDR3 has 15 amino acids. Trimming took off 7 bases at V and 4 bases at J, with 16 bases between the two ends. Germline-derived CDR1 and CDR2 are MNHEY and SVGAGI. The CDR3 DNA sequence: TGTGCCAGCATAAAGAGATCGGGGGTCACCGGGGAGCTGTTTTTT. Translation gives CASIKRSGVTGELFF.

This chain connects TRBV5-1 to TRBJ2-5; either TRBD1 or TRBD2 may fit D (5 bases each). V shed 3 bases and J shed 1 base, with 10 bases lying between them. The germline V gene encodes CDR1 SGHRS and CDR2 YFSETQ. The CDR3 loop spans 14 amino acids. The CDR3 region is CASSSGAGQETQYF. As DNA, the CDR3 is TGCGCCAGCAGCTCCGGGGCGGGCCAAGAGACCCAGTACTTC.

The chain links TRBV6-6 to TRBJ2-5; D is possibly TRBD2 (6 bases). CDR3 length: 15 amino acids. V was shortened by 2 bases and J by 5 bases, with 15 bases between the two germline ends. In germline, CDR1 is MNHNY, CDR2 SVGAGI (reference sequence). CDR3 residues: CASSYGATSAETQYF. The CDR3 DNA follows: TGTGCCAGCAGTTACGGCGCGACTAGTGCGGAGACCCAGTACTTC.

The chain carries TRBV9 and TRBJ2-1; maybe TRBD2 (6 bases). The CDR3 is 15 amino acids. Germline CDR1 is SGDLS and CDR2 is YYNGEE. V was shortened by 4 bases and J by 5 bases, with 16 bases between the two germline ends. The CDR3 reads CASSSRVSGNNEQFF. For the CDR3, the DNA is TGTGCCAGCAGCTCCCGGGTTAGCGGTAACAATGAGCAGTTCTTC.

This clone was counted a single time. The CDR3 spells CASKMDGSQPQHF. CDR3 DNA sequence: TGTGCCAGTAAGATGGACGGTTCTCAGCCCCAGCATTTT. The chain combines TRBV19 with TRBJ1-5; unclear D gene. Per the germline V gene, CDR1 is LNHDA and CDR2 is SQIVND (reference sequence). The V end was cut by 7 bases, the J end by 6 bases, with 13 bases between. This CDR3 is 13 amino acids long.

The chain carries TRBV30 and TRBJ1-4, with TRBD1 as a possible D gene (5 bases). V gave up 0 bases and J gave up 5 bases, with 13 bases separating them. The CDR3 contains 15 residues. Per the germline V gene, CDR1 is GTSNPN and CDR2 is SVGIG (reference sequence). The CDR3 region is CAWSVSDRTNEKLFF. In DNA form, the CDR3 reads TGTGCCTGGAGTGTATCCGACAGAACAAATGAAAAACTGTTTTTT.

The chain is built from TRBV5-1 and TRBJ2-3; D may match TRBD1 or TRBD2 (6 bases each). Germline CDR1 is SGHRS and CDR2 is YFSETQ. Deletions cut 0 bases from V and 3 bases from J, with 17 bases between. The CDR3 covers 17 residues. This CDR3 is CASSLAGSGGGTDTQYF. In DNA form, the CDR3 reads TGCGCCAGCAGCTTGGCCGGGAGCGGAGGGGGGACAGATACGCAGTATTTT.

The V and J genes are TRBV7-9 and TRBJ2-7, with 8 nucleotides matching TRBD2. Germline CDR1 reads SEHNR; CDR2 reads FQNEAQ (reference sequence). Trimming cost V 1 base and J 6 bases; bases outside gene matches: 8. This CDR3 is 15 amino acids long. This CDR3 reads CASSLEGGRFPEQYF. CDR3 bases: TGTGCCAGCAGCTTAGAGGGCGGGAGGTTCCCCGAGCAGTACTTC.

This chain joins TRBV5-1 and TRBJ2-5, with 9 bases that match TRBD1. From germline, CDR1 is SGHRS and CDR2 YFSETQ. There are 14 residues in the CDR3. V lost 4 bases and J lost 7; bases outside the gene matches: 8. This CDR3 reads CASSRDRAGGTQYF. In nucleotides, the CDR3 is TGCGCCAGCAGCAGGGACAGGGCCGGGGGGACCCAGTACTTC.

The genes are TRBV7-9 and TRBJ1-5; D unresolved. Germline V CDR1 and CDR2: SEHNR, FQNEAQ (reference sequence). This CDR3 region has 14 residues. Trimming stripped 5 bases from V and 3 bases from J, with 11 bases between. Here the CDR3 reads CASSPGLLNQPQHF. The CDR3 DNA sequence: TGTGCCAGCAGCCCCGGACTGCTCAATCAGCCCCAGCATTTT.

V is TRBV28 and J is TRBJ1-1; 7 nucleotides match TRBD1. V was pared by 5 bases and J by 8 bases, with 11 bases of the junction left unmatched. This CDR3 comprises 14 residues. The germline CDR1 and CDR2 sequences are MDHEN and SYDVKM. In DNA form, the CDR3 reads TGTGCCAGCAGTCCAGGGACAGCAAGCAGCGAAGCTTTCTTT. This translates into CASSPGTASSEAFF.